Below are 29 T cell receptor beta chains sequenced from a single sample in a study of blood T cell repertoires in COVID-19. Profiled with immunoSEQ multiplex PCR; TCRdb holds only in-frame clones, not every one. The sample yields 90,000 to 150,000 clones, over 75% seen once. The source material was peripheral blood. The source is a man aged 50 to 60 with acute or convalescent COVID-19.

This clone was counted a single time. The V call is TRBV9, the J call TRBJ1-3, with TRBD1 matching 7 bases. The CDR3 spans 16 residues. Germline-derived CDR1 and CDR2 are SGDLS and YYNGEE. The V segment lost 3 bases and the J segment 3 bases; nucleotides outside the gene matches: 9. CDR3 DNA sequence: TGTGCCAGCAGCGACCCAGGGGGATCCATTGGAAACACCATATATTTT. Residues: CASSDPGGSIGNTIYF.

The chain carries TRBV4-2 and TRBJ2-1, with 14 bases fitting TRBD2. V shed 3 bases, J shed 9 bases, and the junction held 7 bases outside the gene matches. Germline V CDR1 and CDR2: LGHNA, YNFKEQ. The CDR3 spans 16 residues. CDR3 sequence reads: CASSHGTSGSVGEQFF. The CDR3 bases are TGTGCCAGCAGCCACGGGACTAGCGGGAGTGTGGGTGAGCAGTTCTTC.

Written as DNA, the CDR3 is TGTGCCAGTGTAAACAGGGGCGCAGATACGCAGTATTTT. Amino acids: CASVNRGADTQYF. V gene TRBV6-5 combines with J gene TRBJ2-3, with 7 bases identical to TRBD1. Losses at the gene ends were 9 bases for V and 4 bases for J; bases not matched to a gene: 7. Germline CDR1 and CDR2: MNHEY and SVGAGI. This CDR3 region has 13 residues.

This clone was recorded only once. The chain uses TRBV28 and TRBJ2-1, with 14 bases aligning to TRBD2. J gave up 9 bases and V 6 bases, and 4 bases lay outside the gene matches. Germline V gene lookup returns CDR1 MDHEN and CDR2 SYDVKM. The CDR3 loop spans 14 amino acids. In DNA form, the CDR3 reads TGTGCCAGCAGGGGACTAGCGGGAGTGGTTGAGCAGTTCTTC. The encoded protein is CASRGLAGVVEQFF.

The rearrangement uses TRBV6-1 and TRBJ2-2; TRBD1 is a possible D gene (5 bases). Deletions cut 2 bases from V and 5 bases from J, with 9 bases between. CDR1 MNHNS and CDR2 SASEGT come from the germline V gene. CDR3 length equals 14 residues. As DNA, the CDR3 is TGTGCCAGCAGTGAACAGGGAAGAACCGGGGAGCTGTTTTTT. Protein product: CASSEQGRTGELFF.

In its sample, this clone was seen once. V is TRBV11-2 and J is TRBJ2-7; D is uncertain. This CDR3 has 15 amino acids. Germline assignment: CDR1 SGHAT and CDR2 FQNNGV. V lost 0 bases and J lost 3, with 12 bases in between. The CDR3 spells CASSLEHRRIYEQYF. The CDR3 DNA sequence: TGTGCCAGCAGCTTAGAACACAGAAGGATCTACGAGCAGTACTTC.

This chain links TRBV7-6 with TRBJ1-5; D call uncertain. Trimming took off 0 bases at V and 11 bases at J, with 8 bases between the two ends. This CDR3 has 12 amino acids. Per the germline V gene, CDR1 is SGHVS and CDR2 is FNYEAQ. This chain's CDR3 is CASSLAGGAQHF. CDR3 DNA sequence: TGTGCCAGCAGCTTAGCGGGAGGCGCCCAGCATTTT.

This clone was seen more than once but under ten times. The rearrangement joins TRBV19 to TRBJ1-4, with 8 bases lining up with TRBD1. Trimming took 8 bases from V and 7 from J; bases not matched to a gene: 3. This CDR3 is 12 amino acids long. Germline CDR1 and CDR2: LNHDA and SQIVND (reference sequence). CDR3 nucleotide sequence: TGTGCCAGTCGGACAGGGCGTGAAAAACTGTTTTTT. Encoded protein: CASRTGREKLFF.

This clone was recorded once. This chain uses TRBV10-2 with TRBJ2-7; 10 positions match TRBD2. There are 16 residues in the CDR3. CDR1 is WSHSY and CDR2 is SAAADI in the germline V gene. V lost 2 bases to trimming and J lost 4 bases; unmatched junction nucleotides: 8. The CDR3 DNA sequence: TGCGCCAGCAGTGAGAGTCTAGCGGGGGTGGGGTACGAGCAGTACTTC. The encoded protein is CASSESLAGVGYEQYF.

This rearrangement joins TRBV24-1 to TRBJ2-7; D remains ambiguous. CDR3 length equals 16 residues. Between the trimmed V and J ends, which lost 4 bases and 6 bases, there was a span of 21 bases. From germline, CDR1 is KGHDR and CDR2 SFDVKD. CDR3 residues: CATSDRPRGRSSEQYF. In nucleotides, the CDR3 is TGTGCCACCAGTGACCGACCTCGTGGTCGGTCTAGCGAGCAGTACTTC.

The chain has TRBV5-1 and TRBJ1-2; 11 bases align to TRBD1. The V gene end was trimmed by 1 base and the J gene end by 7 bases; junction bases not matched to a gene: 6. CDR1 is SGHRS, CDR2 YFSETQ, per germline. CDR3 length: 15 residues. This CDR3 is CASSLIGQGAFGYTF. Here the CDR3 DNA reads TGCGCCAGCAGCTTGATAGGACAGGGGGCGTTTGGCTACACCTTC.

For the CDR3, the DNA is TGTGCCAGCAGCCAGAGACAGGCTTCCCAAGAGACCCAGTACTTC. Amino acids: CASSQRQASQETQYF. This chain links TRBV7-6 with TRBJ2-5; D perhaps matches TRBD1 (6 bases). In germline, CDR1 is SGHVS, CDR2 FNYEAQ. The V and J ends lost 5 bases and 1 base respectively, with 14 bases between them. This CDR3 region has 15 residues.

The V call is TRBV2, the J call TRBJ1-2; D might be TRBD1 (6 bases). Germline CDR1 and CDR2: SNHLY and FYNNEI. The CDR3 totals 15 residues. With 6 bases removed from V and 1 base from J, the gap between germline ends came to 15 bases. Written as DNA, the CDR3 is TGTGCCAGCAGGCCCGGGGACACCCTTAACTATGGCTACACCTTC. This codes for CASRPGDTLNYGYTF.

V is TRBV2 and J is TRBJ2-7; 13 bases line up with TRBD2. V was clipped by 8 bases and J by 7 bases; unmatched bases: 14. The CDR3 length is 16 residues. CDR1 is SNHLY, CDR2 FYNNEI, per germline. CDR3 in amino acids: CASLPTSGRASEEQYF. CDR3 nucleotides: TGTGCCAGCCTTCCCACTAGCGGGAGGGCCTCAGAGGAGCAGTACTTC.

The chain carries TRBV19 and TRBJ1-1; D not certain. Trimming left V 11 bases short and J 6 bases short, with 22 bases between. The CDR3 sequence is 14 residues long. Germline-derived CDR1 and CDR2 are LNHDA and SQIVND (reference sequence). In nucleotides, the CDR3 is TGTGCCTCAGTAAAGTATGCGGGGATCGCTGAAGCTTTCTTT. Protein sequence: CASVKYAGIAEAFF.

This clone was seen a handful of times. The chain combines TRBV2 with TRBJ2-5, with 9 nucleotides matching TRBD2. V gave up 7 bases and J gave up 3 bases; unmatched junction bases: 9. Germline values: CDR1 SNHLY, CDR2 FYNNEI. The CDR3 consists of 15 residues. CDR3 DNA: TGTGCCAGCATCTTGGCGGCGGGGGGGAAAGAGACCCAGTACTTC. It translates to CASILAAGGKETQYF. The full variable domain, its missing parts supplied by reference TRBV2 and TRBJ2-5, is EPEVTQTPSHQVTQMGQEVILRCVPISNHLYFYWYRQILGQKVEFLVSFYNNEISEKSEIFDDQFSVERPDGSNFTLKIRSTKLEDSAMYFCASILAAGGKETQYFGPGTRLLVL.

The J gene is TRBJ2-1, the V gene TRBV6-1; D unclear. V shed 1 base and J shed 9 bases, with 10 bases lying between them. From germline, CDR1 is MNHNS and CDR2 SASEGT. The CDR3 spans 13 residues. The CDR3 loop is CASSEERGVEQFF. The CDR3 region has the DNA TGTGCCAGCAGTGAAGAACGCGGTGTTGAGCAGTTCTTC.

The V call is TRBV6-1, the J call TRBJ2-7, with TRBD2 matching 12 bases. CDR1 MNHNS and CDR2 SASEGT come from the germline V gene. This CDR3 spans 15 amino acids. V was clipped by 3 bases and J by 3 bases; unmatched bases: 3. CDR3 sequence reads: CASSEGLAGYYEQYF. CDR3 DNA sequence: TGTGCCAGCAGTGAGGGACTAGCGGGCTACTACGAGCAGTACTTC.

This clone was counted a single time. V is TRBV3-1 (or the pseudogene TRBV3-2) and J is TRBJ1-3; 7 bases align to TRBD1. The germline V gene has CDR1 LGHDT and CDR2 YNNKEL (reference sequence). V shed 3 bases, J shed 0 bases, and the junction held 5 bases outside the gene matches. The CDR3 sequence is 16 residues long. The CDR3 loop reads CASSQHRGYSGNTIYF. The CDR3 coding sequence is TGTGCCAGCAGCCAGCACAGGGGATACTCTGGAAACACCATATATTTT.

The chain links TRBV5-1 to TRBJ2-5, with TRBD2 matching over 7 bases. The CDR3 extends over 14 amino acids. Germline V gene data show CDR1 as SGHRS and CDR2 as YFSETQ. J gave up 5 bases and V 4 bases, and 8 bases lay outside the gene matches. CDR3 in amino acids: CASSVSGTKETQYF. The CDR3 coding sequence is TGCGCCAGCAGCGTATCCGGGACTAAGGAGACCCAGTACTTC.

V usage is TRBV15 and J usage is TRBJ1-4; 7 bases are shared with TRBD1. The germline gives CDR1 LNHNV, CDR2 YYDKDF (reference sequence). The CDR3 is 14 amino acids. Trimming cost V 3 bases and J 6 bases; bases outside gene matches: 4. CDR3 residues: CATSSDREDEKLFF. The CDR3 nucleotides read TGTGCCACCAGCAGCGACAGGGAGGATGAAAAACTGTTTTTT.

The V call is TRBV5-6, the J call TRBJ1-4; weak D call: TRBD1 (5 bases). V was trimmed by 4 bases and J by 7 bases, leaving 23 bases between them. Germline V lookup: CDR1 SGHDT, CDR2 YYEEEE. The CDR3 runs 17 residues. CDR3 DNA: TGTGCCAGCAGCCTTTTGACAGCCCAAGCGCGGCCTGAAAAACTGTTTTTT. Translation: CASSLLTAQARPEKLFF.

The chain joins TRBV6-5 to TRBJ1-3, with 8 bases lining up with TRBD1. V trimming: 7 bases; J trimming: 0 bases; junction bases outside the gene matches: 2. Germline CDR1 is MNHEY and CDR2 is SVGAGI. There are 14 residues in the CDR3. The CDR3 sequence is CASMTGDSGNTIYF. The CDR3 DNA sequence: TGTGCCAGCATGACAGGGGACTCTGGAAACACCATATATTTT.

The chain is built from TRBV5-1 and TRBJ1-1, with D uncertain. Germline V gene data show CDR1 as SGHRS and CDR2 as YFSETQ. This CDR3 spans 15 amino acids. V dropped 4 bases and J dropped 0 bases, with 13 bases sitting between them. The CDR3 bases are TGCGCCAGCAGCCCCGCTACAGCCATGAACACTGAAGCTTTCTTT. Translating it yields CASSPATAMNTEAFF.

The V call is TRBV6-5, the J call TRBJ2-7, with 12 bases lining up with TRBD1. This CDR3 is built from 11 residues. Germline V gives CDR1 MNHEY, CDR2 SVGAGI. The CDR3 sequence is CAGTGGHEQYF. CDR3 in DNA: TGTGCGGGGACAGGGGGCCACGAGCAGTACTTC.

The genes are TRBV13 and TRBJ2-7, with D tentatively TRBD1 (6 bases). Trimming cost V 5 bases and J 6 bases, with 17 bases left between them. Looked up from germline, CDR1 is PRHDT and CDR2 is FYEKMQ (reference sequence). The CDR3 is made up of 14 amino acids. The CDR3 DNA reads TGTGCCAGCAGCCTAAACAGGGTCTTCGGCGAGCAGTACTTC. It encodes CASSLNRVFGEQYF.

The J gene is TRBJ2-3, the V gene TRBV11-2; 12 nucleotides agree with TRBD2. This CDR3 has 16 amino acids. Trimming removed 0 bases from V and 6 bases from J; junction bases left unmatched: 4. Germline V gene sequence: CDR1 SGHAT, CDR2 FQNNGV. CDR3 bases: TGTGCCAGCAGCTTAGAGGCTAGCGGGGGGGCCGATACGCAGTATTTT. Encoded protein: CASSLEASGGADTQYF.

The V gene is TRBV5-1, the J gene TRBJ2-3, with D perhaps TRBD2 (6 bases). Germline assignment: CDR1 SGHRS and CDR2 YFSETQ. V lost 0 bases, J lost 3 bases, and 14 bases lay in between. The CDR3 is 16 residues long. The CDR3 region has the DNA TGCGCCAGCAGCTTGGAATCGCCGGGAGAGACAGATACGCAGTATTTT. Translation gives CASSLESPGETDTQYF.

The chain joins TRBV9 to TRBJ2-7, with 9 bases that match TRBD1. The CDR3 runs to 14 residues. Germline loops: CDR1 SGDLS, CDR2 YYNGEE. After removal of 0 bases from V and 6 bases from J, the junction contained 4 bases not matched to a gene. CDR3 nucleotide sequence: TGTGCCAGCAGCGTAGACAGGGGGCGCTCCGAGCAGTACTTC. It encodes CASSVDRGRSEQYF. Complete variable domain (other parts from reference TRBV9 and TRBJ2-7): DSGVTQTPKHLITATGQRVTLRCSPRSGDLSVYWYQQSLDQGLQFLIQYYNGEERAKGNILERFSAQQFPDLHSELNLSSLELGDSALYFCASSVDRGRSEQYFGPGTRLTVT.